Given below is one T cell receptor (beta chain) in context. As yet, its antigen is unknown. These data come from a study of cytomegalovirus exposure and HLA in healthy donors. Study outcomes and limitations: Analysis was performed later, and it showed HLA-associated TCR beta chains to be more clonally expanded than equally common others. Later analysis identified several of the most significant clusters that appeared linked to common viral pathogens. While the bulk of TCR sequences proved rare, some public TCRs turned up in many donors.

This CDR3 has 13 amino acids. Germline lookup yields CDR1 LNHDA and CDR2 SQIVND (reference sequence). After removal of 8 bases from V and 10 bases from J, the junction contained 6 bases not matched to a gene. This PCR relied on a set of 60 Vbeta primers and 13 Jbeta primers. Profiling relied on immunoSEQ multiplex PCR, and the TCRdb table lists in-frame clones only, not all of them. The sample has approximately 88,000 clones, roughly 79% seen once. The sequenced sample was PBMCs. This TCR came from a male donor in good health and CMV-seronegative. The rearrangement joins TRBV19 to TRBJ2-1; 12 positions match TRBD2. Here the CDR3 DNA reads TGTGCCAGTGCTAGCGGGAGGGCCGGCGAGCAGTTCTTC. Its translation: CASASGRAGEQFF.